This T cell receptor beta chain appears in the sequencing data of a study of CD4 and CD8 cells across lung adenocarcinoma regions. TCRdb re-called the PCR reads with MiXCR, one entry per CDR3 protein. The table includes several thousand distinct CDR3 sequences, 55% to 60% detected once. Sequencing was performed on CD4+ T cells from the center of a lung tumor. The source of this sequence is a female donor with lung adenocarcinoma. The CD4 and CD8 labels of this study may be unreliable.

CDR3 protein: CASWARGLITEAFF. The CDR3 DNA sequence: TGTGCCAGCTGGGCCAGGGGTCTTATCACTGAAGCTTTCTTT. J is TRBJ1-1 and V is TRBV6-1; possible D gene TRBD1, 6 bases. Trimming removed 8 bases from V and 4 bases from J, with 17 bases in between. The CDR3 length is 14 residues. Germline V gene data show CDR1 as MNHNS and CDR2 as SASEGT.